The rows below give T cell receptor beta chains drawn from one sample of a study of blood T cells in healthy people across ages. TCRdb reprocessed the 5' RACE reads via MiXCR and lists one record per CDR3 protein. The sample shows under 950,000 distinct CDR3 sequences, approximately 22% of them seen only once. Sequenced sample: blood. These receptors were obtained from a man in his 70s in good health. CDR3s include the opening cysteine and the closing phenylalanine or tryptophan. Fields, in order: clone size, J gene, V gene, D gene, CDR3 DNA, CDR3 protein. A D gene is named only where the DNA matches it firmly. Clone size is not always given. Where it is, it says once, few, many or a class for expanded clones.

>few|TRBJ2-1|TRBV6-5|NA
TGTGCCAGCAGTAGGACTATTGATGAGCAGTTCTTC
CASSRTIDEQFF
>once|TRBJ2-7|TRBV7-6|NA
TGTGTCAGCAGCTCTGGAGCCTTTTGGGAGCAGTACTTC
CVSSSGAFWEQYF
>NA|TRBJ2-4|TRBV4-1|NA
TGCGCCAGCAGCCAAGATAGAGCTCTAGCCAAAAACATTCAGTACTTC
CASSQDRALAKNIQYF
>NA|TRBJ1-1|TRBV7-2|TRBD1
TGTGCCAGCAGCATAAGGACAGGGATGAACACTGAAGCTTTCTTT
CASSIRTGMNTEAFF
>once|TRBJ1-2|TRBV9|NA
TGTGCCAGCAGCGTAGCGGTGACGGACGGCTACACCTTC
CASSVAVTDGYTF
>once|TRBJ2-5|TRBV19|NA
TGTGCCAGTAGTATTCTGGTCCAAGAGACCCAGTACTTC
CASSILVQETQYF
>NA|TRBJ2-1|TRBV27|NA
TGTGCCAGCAGTTTACCCTCCCAAGGCAATGAGCAGTTCTTC
CASSLPSQGNEQFF
>few|TRBJ2-1|TRBV5-1|NA
TGCGCCAGCAGCTTGGTGGCGGCGGGGTCGGAGCAGTTCTTC
CASSLVAAGSEQFF
>NA|TRBJ2-3|TRBV20-1|NA
TGCAGTGCTAGGCCGACAGGACAAGGCACAGATACGCAGTATTTT
CSARPTGQGTDTQYF
>few|TRBJ2-1|TRBV28|NA
TGTGCCAGCAGTCCCCGAGTACACCCCTACAATGAGCAGTTCTTC
CASSPRVHPYNEQFF
>NA|TRBJ1-3|TRBV9|NA
TGTGCCAGCAGCGTAGGGAACGCTGGAAACACCATATATTTT
CASSVGNAGNTIYF
>NA|TRBJ2-1|TRBV14|NA
TGTGCCAGCAGCCGGCCGGGAGTATATGGTGAGCAGTTCTTC
CASSRPGVYGEQFF
>few|TRBJ2-6|TRBV20-1|NA
TGCAGTGCTAGAGCCAGGGCTGGGGCCAACGTCCTGACTTTC
CSARARAGANVLTF
>few|TRBJ2-1|TRBV7-9|TRBD2
TGTGCCAGCTTGGCGACTAGCGAGCAGTTCTTC
CASLATSEQFF
>NA|TRBJ1-3|TRBV29-1|NA
TGCAGCGTCAGGGTTACTGGAAACACCATATATTTT
CSVRVTGNTIYF
>NA|TRBJ2-2|TRBV9|NA
TGTGCCAGCAGAGGCACCCCGAACACCGGGGAGCTGTTTTTT
CASRGTPNTGELFF